This T cell receptor beta chain originates from a study of OX40 agonist ivuxolimab in advanced cancers. The repertoire was sequenced with immunoSEQ multiplex PCR; TCRdb's copy has only in-frame clones and lacks some. The data contain tens of thousands of clones, over 65% of them singletons. Study observations and caveats: Clonal expansion by week 6 occurred in CD4+ and CD8+ blood T cells (at 0.1 to 3.0 mg/kg). Partly responding patients at 0.1-3.0 mg/kg showed some of the smallest clonal expansion. Some nonresponders additionally presented with little normalized T-cell clonal expansion.

Germline loops: CDR1 MGHDK, CDR2 SYGVNS. The ends were cut back, 3 bases at V and 1 base at J, with 6 bases in the middle. CDR3 length: 13 amino acids. With regard to this clone: Its antigen is not identified.

Specimen: CD4+ or CD8+ T cells sorted from blood, collected in a trial of the OX40 agonist ivuxolimab. The clonotype originates from an adult with an advanced solid tumor such as melanoma, head and neck, liver or kidney cancer. The rearrangement joins TRBV25-1 to TRBJ1-1; D uncertain. CDR3 nucleotides: TGTGCCAGCAGTGACGTCCCGAACACTGAAGCTTTCTTT. Translating gives CASSDVPNTEAFF.